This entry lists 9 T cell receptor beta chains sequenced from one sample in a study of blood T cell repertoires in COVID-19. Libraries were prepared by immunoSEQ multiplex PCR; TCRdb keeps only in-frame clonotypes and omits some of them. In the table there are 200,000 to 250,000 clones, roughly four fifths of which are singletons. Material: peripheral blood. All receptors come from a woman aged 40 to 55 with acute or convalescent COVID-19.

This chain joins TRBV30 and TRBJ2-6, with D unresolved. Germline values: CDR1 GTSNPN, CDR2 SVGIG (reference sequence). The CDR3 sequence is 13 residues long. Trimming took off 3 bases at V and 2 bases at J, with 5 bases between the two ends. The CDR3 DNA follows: TGTGCCTGGAGCCTTGCTGGGGCCAACGTCCTGACTTTC. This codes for CAWSLAGANVLTF.

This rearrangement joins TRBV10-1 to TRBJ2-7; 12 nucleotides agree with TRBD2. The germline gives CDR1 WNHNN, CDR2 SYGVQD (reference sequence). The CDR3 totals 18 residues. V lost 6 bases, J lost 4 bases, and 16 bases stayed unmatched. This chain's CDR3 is CASRQGPWTSGDSYEQYF. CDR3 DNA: TGCGCCAGCAGACAGGGGCCTTGGACTAGCGGGGACTCGTACGAGCAGTACTTC.

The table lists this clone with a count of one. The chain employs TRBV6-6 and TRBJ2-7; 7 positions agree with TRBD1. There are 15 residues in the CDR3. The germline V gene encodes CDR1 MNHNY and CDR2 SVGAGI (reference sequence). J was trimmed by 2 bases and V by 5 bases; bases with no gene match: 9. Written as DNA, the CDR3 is TGTGCCAGCAGTCTCCAGGGGGTTTGGGCCTACGAGCAGTACTTC. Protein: CASSLQGVWAYEQYF.

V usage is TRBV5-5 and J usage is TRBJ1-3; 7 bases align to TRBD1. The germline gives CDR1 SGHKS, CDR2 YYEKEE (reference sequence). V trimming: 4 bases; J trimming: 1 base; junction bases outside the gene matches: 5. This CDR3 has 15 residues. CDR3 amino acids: CASSLEDRSGNTIYF. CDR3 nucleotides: TGTGCCAGCAGCCTGGAGGACAGGTCTGGAAACACCATATATTTT.

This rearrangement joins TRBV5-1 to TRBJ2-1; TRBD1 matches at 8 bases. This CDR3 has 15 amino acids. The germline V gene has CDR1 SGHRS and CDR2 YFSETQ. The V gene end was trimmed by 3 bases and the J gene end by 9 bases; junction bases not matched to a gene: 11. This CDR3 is CASSWGTGGIIEQFF. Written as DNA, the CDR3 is TGCGCCAGCAGCTGGGGTACAGGGGGTATCATTGAGCAGTTCTTC.

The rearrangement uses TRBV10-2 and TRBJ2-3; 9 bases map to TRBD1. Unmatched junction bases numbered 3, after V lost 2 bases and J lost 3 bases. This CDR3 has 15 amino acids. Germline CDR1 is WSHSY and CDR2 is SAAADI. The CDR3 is CASSEGQGHTDTQYF. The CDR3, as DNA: TGCGCCAGCAGTGAGGGACAGGGGCATACAGATACGCAGTATTTT.

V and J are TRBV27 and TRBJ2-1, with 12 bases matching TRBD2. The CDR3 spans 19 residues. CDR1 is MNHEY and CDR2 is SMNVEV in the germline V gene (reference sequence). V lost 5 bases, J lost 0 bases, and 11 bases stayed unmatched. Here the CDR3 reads CASSLRTSGIQSSYNEQFF. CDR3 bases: TGTGCCAGCAGTCTGCGGACTAGCGGGATCCAAAGCTCCTACAATGAGCAGTTCTTC.

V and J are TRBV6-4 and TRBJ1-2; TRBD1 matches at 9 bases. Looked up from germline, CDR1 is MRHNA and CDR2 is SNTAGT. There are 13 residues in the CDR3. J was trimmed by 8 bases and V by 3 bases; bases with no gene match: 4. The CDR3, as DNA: TGTGCCAGCAGTGAACAGGGGGCAGGGGGCTACACCTTC. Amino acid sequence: CASSEQGAGGYTF.

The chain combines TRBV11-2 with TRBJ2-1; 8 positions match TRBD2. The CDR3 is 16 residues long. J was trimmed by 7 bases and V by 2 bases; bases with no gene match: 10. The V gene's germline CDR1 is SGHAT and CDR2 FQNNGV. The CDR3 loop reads CASSLPGGPSRNEQFF. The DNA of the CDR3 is TGTGCCAGCAGCTTACCGGGAGGGCCTTCTAGGAATGAGCAGTTCTTC.